A selection of T cell receptor beta chains follows, all from one sample in a study of T-cell memory formation after mild COVID-19. TCRdb itself ran the 5' RACE reads through MiXCR, one entry per CDR3 protein. Of 450,000 to 650,000 distinct CDR3 sequences in the sample, about 22% were seen once. The sample comprised PBMCs or a T cell subset sorted from them (not recorded which). These receptors were obtained from an adult woman who had mild COVID-19 (a few samples of this study predate the infection). Cell type and time point are not known. Both conserved end residues are part of each CDR3. D genes are given only for firm matches. Only part of the rows carry a size: once, few, many, or a class if the clone is expanded.

size: few; V: TRBV7-3; length: 16; J: TRBJ1-2; D: NA; CDR3: CASSRRPLTATNGYTF
size: once; V: TRBV20-1; length: 15; J: TRBJ1-1; D: TRBD1; CDR3: CSARPTGTGITEAFF
size: NA; V: TRBV11-2; length: 15; J: TRBJ2-7; D: NA; CDR3: CASSLGDGGRDEQYF
size: many; V: TRBV7-6; length: 14; J: TRBJ2-2; D: TRBD1; CDR3: CASSRTGNTGELFF
size: once; V: TRBV9; length: 18; J: TRBJ2-3; D: TRBD2; CDR3: CASSPSGTSGAPTDTQYF
size: NA; V: TRBV11-2; length: 15; J: TRBJ2-1; D: TRBD1; CDR3: CASRPYRDRGNEQFF
size: few; V: TRBV5-1; length: 13; J: TRBJ2-1; D: NA; CDR3: CASSLGPINEQFF
size: NA; V: TRBV20-1; length: 14; J: TRBJ2-7; D: TRBD2; CDR3: CSAPAAGDSYEQYF
size: NA; V: TRBV12-3/TRBV12-4; length: 14; J: TRBJ1-5; D: NA; CDR3: CASSFSGWNQPQHF
size: once; V: TRBV9; length: 14; J: TRBJ1-2; D: NA; CDR3: CASSVGPGNYGYTF
size: few; V: TRBV27; length: 16; J: TRBJ1-5; D: TRBD1; CDR3: CASSTRGYGSNQPQHF
size: NA; V: TRBV18; length: 17; J: TRBJ2-5; D: TRBD2; CDR3: CASSRGLAGATRETQYF
size: NA; V: TRBV6-5; length: 15; J: TRBJ2-3; D: TRBD2; CDR3: CASSFERGSTDTQYF
size: few; V: TRBV9; length: 15; J: TRBJ2-1; D: NA; CDR3: CASSVDRGGYNEQFF
size: few; V: TRBV15; length: 14; J: TRBJ1-1; D: NA; CDR3: CATSRVHGWAEAFF
size: few; V: TRBV25-1; length: 13; J: TRBJ2-3; D: TRBD1; CDR3: CASRTGHTDTQYF
size: few; V: TRBV11-2; length: 16; J: TRBJ2-3; D: TRBD2; CDR3: CASSLSARGTTDTQYF
size: few; V: TRBV7-9; length: 16; J: TRBJ1-1; D: TRBD1; CDR3: CASSPRTGGLDTEAFF